One sample yielded the 2 T cell receptor beta chains listed below, sequenced in a study of shared clonotypes between healthy human individuals. Method: immunoSEQ multiplex PCR; TCRdb's copy keeps in-frame clones and lacks some. The sample carries more than 2 million clones, under 97% recorded once. Specimen: naive CD4+ T cells sorted from blood. As for subset: CD45RA+ positively selected. The receptors come from a man younger than 35 in good health.

The rearrangement uses TRBV2 and TRBJ2-7, with unresolved D. CDR1 is SNHLY and CDR2 is FYNNEI in the germline V gene. Deletions cut 3 bases from V and 5 bases from J, with 5 bases between. The CDR3 spans 11 residues. The CDR3 region is CASSEWNEQYF. CDR3 nucleotides: TGTGCCAGCAGTGAGTGGAACGAGCAGTACTTC.

The V call is TRBV4-1, the J call TRBJ1-6, with no clear D. The CDR3 is made up of 17 amino acids. Trimming took off 1 base at V and 8 bases at J, with 18 bases between the two ends. Germline lookup yields CDR1 MGHRA and CDR2 YSYEKL. CDR3 DNA sequence: TGCGCCAGCAGCCAAGGGTTCGCCCCTACTAGCGATTCACCCCTCCACTTT. Its translation is CASSQGFAPTSDSPLHF.